This TCR beta chain appears in the sequencing data of a study of cytomegalovirus exposure and HLA in healthy donors. Study-wide results and caveats: The records held CMV serostatus as the only immune exposure information.

Germline V gives CDR1 SGHDN, CDR2 FVKESK. Losses at the gene ends were 4 bases for V and 5 bases for J; bases not matched to a gene: 15. The CDR3 is made up of 18 amino acids. The donors were healthy bone marrow donors. Comments on this clone: The antigen is unknown.

Primers: 60 Vbeta forward and 13 Jbeta reverse. Some clones are missing from TCRdb's copy, which holds only in-frame ones; the method was immunoSEQ multiplex PCR. The repertoire has under 120,000 clones, around two thirds of them found once; the top ten carry 3.8%. Sequenced sample: PBMCs. This sequence was found in a man aged 30 to 39 in good health and CMV-seropositive. The chain employs TRBV14 and TRBJ2-2; 8 bases are a match to TRBD1. CDR3 nucleotides: TGTGCCAGCAGCCCTCAAGCCACGGACAGGGATGGGACCGGGGAGCTGTTTTTT. It codes for CASSPQATDRDGTGELFF. The complete variable domain, with remaining parts taken from reference TRBV14 and TRBJ2-2, reads EAGVTQFPSHSVIEKGQTVTLRCDPISGHDNLYWYRRVMGKEIKFLLHFVKESKQDESGMPNNRFLAERTGGTYSTLKVQPAELEDSGVYFCASSPQATDRDGTGELFFGEGSRLTVL.